One and the same sample provided the 28 T cell receptor beta chains below, sequenced in a study of CD8+ T cells in alopecia areata. Isolated RNA was reverse transcribed into cDNA used as the sequencing template. Profiled with immunoSEQ multiplex PCR; TCRdb holds only in-frame clones, not every one. The sample carries 150,000 to 200,000 clones, about 65% recorded once. Treatment in this sample: oral pan-JAK inhibitor, 5-10 mg twice daily. The source material was CD4+ T cells sorted from blood, sampled around week 47, from a patient treated with tofacitinib. The receptors were gathered from a human donor with alopecia areata.

This clone appeared once. DNA for the CDR3: TGCAGCGTGCGGGACGGACTCTCCTACGAGCAGTACTTC. Its protein product is CSVRDGLSYEQYF. The chain carries TRBV29-1 and TRBJ2-7, with D possibly matching TRBD2 (6 bases). This CDR3 has 13 amino acids. Trimming left V 6 bases short and J 0 bases short, with 12 bases between. Germline CDR1 SQVTM, CDR2 ANQGSEA.

This clone was seen more than once but under ten times. V gene TRBV10-2 combines with J gene TRBJ1-4; tentative D call: TRBD1 (6 bases). In germline, CDR1 is WSHSY, CDR2 SAAADI. The CDR3 runs to 14 residues. V was trimmed by 2 bases and J by 7 bases, leaving 11 bases between them. CDR3 region: CASSETGRAEKLFF. CDR3 nucleotide sequence: TGCGCCAGCAGTGAGACAGGGAGGGCTGAAAAACTGTTTTTT.

The chain employs TRBV7-2 and TRBJ1-1; D might be TRBD1 (5 bases). Germline assignment: CDR1 SGHTA and CDR2 FQGNSA. The CDR3 consists of 15 residues. V was trimmed by 6 bases and J by 1 base, leaving 15 bases between them. CDR3: CASSPLGVSNTEAFF. The CDR3 region has the DNA TGTGCCAGCAGTCCACTGGGGGTTTCGAACACTGAAGCTTTCTTT.

The rearrangement uses TRBV29-1 and TRBJ1-2; 9 bases line up with TRBD1. The length of the CDR3 is 11 residues. Germline trimming cut 6 bases from V and 8 bases from J; bases unmatched to any gene: 4. Germline lookup yields CDR1 SQVTM and CDR2 ANQGSEA. This CDR3 reads CSVRQGGGYTF. In nucleotides, the CDR3 is TGCAGCGTAAGACAGGGGGGAGGCTACACCTTC.

To note about this clone: This sample also contains other DNA sequences that code for the same CDR3. This chain joins TRBV5-6 and TRBJ1-1; no clear D. Trimming cost V 0 bases and J 2 bases, with 8 bases left between them. The CDR3 length is 14 residues. Germline V lookup: CDR1 SGHDT, CDR2 YYEEEE. CDR3: CASSLGRANTEAFF. For the CDR3, the DNA is TGTGCCAGCAGCTTGGGACGGGCCAACACTGAAGCTTTCTTT.

This chain joins TRBV18 and TRBJ2-1, with 9 bases lining up with TRBD2. Trimming removed 0 bases from V and 12 bases from J; junction bases left unmatched: 6. Per the germline V gene, CDR1 is KGHSH and CDR2 is LQKENI. The CDR3 loop spans 14 amino acids. DNA for the CDR3: TGTGCCAGCTCACCACCGGGAATACTAGCGGGGCAGTTCTTC. This translates into CASSPPGILAGQFF.

The chain joins TRBV5-4 to TRBJ2-1; TRBD1 matches at 7 bases. This CDR3 region has 16 residues. The germline V gene encodes CDR1 SGHNT and CDR2 YYREEE (reference sequence). V lost 9 bases and J lost 7; bases outside the gene matches: 19. CDR3 sequence reads: CATTHQTGRRSNEQFF. The CDR3 bases are TGTGCCACCACGCACCAGACAGGGCGAAGGTCAAATGAGCAGTTCTTC.

This clone occurred a few times. The V call is TRBV29-1, the J call TRBJ2-3, with 8 bases fitting TRBD1. In germline, CDR1 is SQVTM, CDR2 ANQGSEA. V trimming: 6 bases; J trimming: 6 bases; junction bases outside the gene matches: 5. The CDR3 spans 12 residues. CDR3: CSVQGAGDTQYF. The CDR3, as DNA: TGCAGCGTCCAGGGGGCCGGGGATACGCAGTATTTT.

The chain recombines TRBV9 with TRBJ2-5, with 7 bases identical to TRBD1. The germline gives CDR1 SGDLS, CDR2 YYNGEE. The J segment lost 3 bases and the V segment lost 6 bases, leaving 8 bases of the junction unmatched. This CDR3 is built from 14 residues. The CDR3 DNA reads as TGTGCCAGCAACCACAGGGGTCCCGAAGAGACCCAGTACTTC. Translating gives CASNHRGPEETQYF.

The V gene is TRBV29-1, the J gene TRBJ1-1, with D possibly matching TRBD1 (5 bases). Germline CDR1 SQVTM, CDR2 ANQGSEA. Trimming removed 3 bases from V and 7 bases from J, with 12 bases in between. CDR3 length: 12 residues. CDR3 sequence: CSVDRDGYEAFF. CDR3 bases: TGCAGCGTTGATCGGGACGGCTATGAAGCTTTCTTT.

The chain combines TRBV15 with TRBJ2-7; tentatively, D is TRBD1 (5 bases). Germline CDR1 reads LNHNV; CDR2 reads YYDKDF (reference sequence). V lost 11 bases, J lost 4 bases, and 18 bases lay in between. CDR3 size: 13 residues. The CDR3 DNA is TGTGCCGCCTCTTTAGGGGATGGGTACGAGCAGTACTTC. Translation: CAASLGDGYEQYF.

The chain is built from TRBV19 and TRBJ1-5; a weak D match, TRBD1 (5 bases). Per germline, CDR1 LNHDA and CDR2 SQIVND (reference sequence). V lost 9 bases to trimming and J lost 7 bases, with 13 bases between them. The CDR3 loop spans 12 amino acids. CDR3 in amino acids: CASFGTGQPQHF. Here the CDR3 DNA reads TGTGCCAGCTTCGGGACGGGACAGCCCCAGCATTTT.

The CDR3 coding sequence is TGTGCCAGCTCACCACGGGACAGCTTTAACTATGGCTACACCTTC. Translated: CASSPRDSFNYGYTF. J is TRBJ1-2 and V is TRBV18; TRBD1 matches at 7 bases. V was clipped by 1 base and J by 1 base; unmatched bases: 3. The CDR3 sequence is 15 residues long. Looked up from germline, CDR1 is KGHSH and CDR2 is LQKENI.

This clone was counted only a few times. The chain combines TRBV5-1 with TRBJ2-7, with D tentatively TRBD1 (5 bases). Germline-derived CDR1 and CDR2 are SGHRS and YFSETQ. The CDR3 length is 16 residues. Trimming removed 7 bases at V and 4 bases at J, with 24 bases between. CDR3 amino acids: CASGAFVRGRPYEQYF. The CDR3 DNA follows: TGCGCCAGCGGAGCGTTCGTTAGGGGAAGACCTTACGAGCAGTACTTC.

The chain carries TRBV2 and TRBJ2-4, with D possibly being TRBD1 or TRBD2 (5 bases each). CDR1 is SNHLY, CDR2 FYNNEI, per germline. The CDR3 is 15 residues long. V dropped 8 bases and J dropped 0 bases, with 14 bases sitting between them. As DNA, the CDR3 is TGTGCCAGCCATATGTCGGGGACAGCCAAAAACATTCAGTACTTC. Its translation: CASHMSGTAKNIQYF.

This chain uses TRBV7-6 with TRBJ2-7, with 8 nucleotides matching TRBD2. The length of the CDR3 is 15 residues. Germline CDR1 SGHVS, CDR2 FNYEAQ. Trimming at V came to 5 bases and at J to 0 bases, leaving 6 bases not matched to a gene. The CDR3, as DNA: TGTGCCAGCAGCCCGGGGGGGACCGGCTCCTACGAGCAGTACTTC. Encoded protein: CASSPGGTGSYEQYF.

This clone was picked up a small number of times. The chain uses TRBV29-1 and TRBJ1-6; D not resolved. Per germline, CDR1 SQVTM and CDR2 ANQGSEA. Between the trimmed V and J ends, which lost 6 bases and 6 bases, there was a span of 15 bases. This CDR3 comprises 14 residues. CDR3 residues: CSVRTETGNSPLHF. CDR3 coding DNA: TGCAGCGTCCGAACAGAGACCGGTAATTCACCCCTCCACTTT. Using reference TRBV29-1 and TRBJ1-6 for the parts outside the CDR3, the full variable domain is SAVISQKPSRDICQRGTSLTIQCQVDSQVTMMFWYRQQPGQSLTLIATANQGSEATYESGFVIDKFPISRPNLTFSTLTVSNMSPEDSSIYLCSVRTETGNSPLHFGNGTRLTVT.

The rearrangement uses TRBV30 and TRBJ1-5, with 8 bases identical to TRBD1. CDR3 size: 17 residues. Germline V gene sequence: CDR1 GTSNPN, CDR2 SVGIG (reference sequence). V trimming: 0 bases; J trimming: 1 base; junction bases outside the gene matches: 8. DNA of the CDR3: TGTGCCTGGAGTGTACCCCGGACAGGGCCGAGCAATCAGCCCCAGCATTTT. It codes for CAWSVPRTGPSNQPQHF. Drawing the rest from reference TRBV30 and TRBJ1-5, the complete variable domain is SQTIHQWPATLVQPVGSPLSLECTVEGTSNPNLYWYRQAAGRGLQLLFYSVGIGQISSEVPQNLSASRPQDRQFILSSKKLLLSDSGFYLCAWSVPRTGPSNQPQHFGDGTRLSIL.

As for this clone: Within the sample, other DNA sequences also encode this same CDR3. The rearrangement links TRBV29-1 to TRBJ1-6, with 7 bases identical to TRBD1. With V trimmed by 6 bases and J by 4 bases, 3 bases remained unmatched. The length of the CDR3 is 13 residues. Germline V gene sequence: CDR1 SQVTM, CDR2 ANQGSEA. The CDR3 coding sequence is TGCAGCGTGCGGGACAGATATAATTCACCCCTCCACTTT. Its translation is CSVRDRYNSPLHF.

The gene calls are TRBV29-1 and TRBJ2-7; 12 bases match TRBD1. Trimming removed 7 bases from V and 7 bases from J; junction bases left unmatched: 8. The CDR3 consists of 13 residues. Germline V gene sequence: CDR1 SQVTM, CDR2 ANQGSEA. CDR3 in DNA: TGCAGCGCCGGGAGGGACAGGGGGCAGGAGCAGTACTTC. Amino acids: CSAGRDRGQEQYF.

The rearrangement joins TRBV27 to TRBJ2-3; D uncertain. The CDR3 runs to 11 residues. The V gene's germline CDR1 is MNHEY and CDR2 SMNVEV (reference sequence). Trimming removed 10 bases from V and 1 base from J, with 6 bases in between. Here the CDR3 reads CATRGTDTQYF. The DNA for the CDR3 is TGTGCCACCCGAGGCACAGATACGCAGTATTTT.

V and J are TRBV25-1 and TRBJ2-1, with D possibly TRBD2 on 5 matching bases. Germline values: CDR1 MGHDK, CDR2 SYGVNS. V gave up 6 bases and J gave up 6 bases, with 9 bases separating them. This CDR3 comprises 12 residues. The CDR3 DNA reads as TGTGCCAGCAGGCTAGCTGGCAATGAGCAGTTCTTC. Amino acids: CASRLAGNEQFF.

Only a few counts were recorded for this clone. The chain recombines TRBV7-6 with TRBJ2-5; TRBD2 might be the D (6 bases). The CDR3 sequence is 15 residues long. Germline lookup yields CDR1 SGHVS and CDR2 FNYEAQ. Trimming left V 5 bases short and J 10 bases short, with 23 bases between. The CDR3 nucleotides read TGTGCCAGCAGCCTGAGACTGGGCCCCAGGGAGGACCAGTACTTC. Residues: CASSLRLGPREDQYF.

This chain uses TRBV2 with TRBJ2-1; tentative D call: TRBD2 (6 bases). The CDR3 runs 14 residues. Germline V gives CDR1 SNHLY, CDR2 FYNNEI. V was clipped by 5 bases and J by 3 bases, with 11 bases between them. This CDR3 reads CASSRDSYYNEQFF. The DNA of the CDR3 is TGTGCCAGCAGTCGGGACTCGTACTACAATGAGCAGTTCTTC.

The CDR3 region has the DNA TGTGCCTGGAGTGTACTACCCGGGGCCAACGTCCTGACTTTC. Its translation is CAWSVLPGANVLTF. The chain recombines TRBV30 with TRBJ2-6, with D unresolved. CDR1 and CDR2 from the germline V gene are GTSNPN and SVGIG (reference sequence). The CDR3 is 14 amino acids. V was clipped by 0 bases and J by 4 bases, with 7 bases between them.

The genes are TRBV30 and TRBJ1-5; D remains ambiguous. The CDR3 is made up of 14 amino acids. The V gene's germline CDR1 is GTSNPN and CDR2 SVGIG (reference sequence). The V end was cut by 3 bases, the J end by 5 bases, with 14 bases between. The chain's CDR3 is CAWSPPGGDQPQHF. The CDR3, as DNA: TGTGCCTGGAGCCCACCCGGAGGAGATCAGCCCCAGCATTTT.

The V and J genes are TRBV29-1 and TRBJ1-1; D gene ambiguous. CDR1 is SQVTM and CDR2 is ANQGSEA in the germline V gene. CDR3 length equals 11 residues. Trimming left V 4 bases short and J 4 bases short, with 7 bases between. CDR3 DNA sequence: TGCAGCGTTGTGGTGGCCACTGAAGCTTTCTTT. This gives the protein CSVVVATEAFF. The full variable domain, its missing parts supplied by reference TRBV29-1 and TRBJ1-1, is SAVISQKPSRDICQRGTSLTIQCQVDSQVTMMFWYRQQPGQSLTLIATANQGSEATYESGFVIDKFPISRPNLTFSTLTVSNMSPEDSSIYLCSVVVATEAFFGQGTRLTVV.

The chain joins TRBV28 to TRBJ2-6; the D is unclear. Trimming cost V 4 bases and J 0 bases, with 10 bases left between them. This CDR3 region has 16 residues. CDR1 is MDHEN, CDR2 SYDVKM, per germline. CDR3 protein: CASSSRRGSGANVLTF. DNA of the CDR3: TGTGCCAGCAGTTCCCGTCGTGGCTCTGGGGCCAACGTCCTGACTTTC.